The T cell receptor (beta chain) under discussion was sequenced for a study of radiotherapy plus CTLA-4 blockade in lung cancer. Assay used: immunoSEQ multiplex PCR; TCRdb lists only in-frame clones, some missing. The table records 100,000 or so clones, roughly 80% of them present only once. The CDR3 contains 18 residues. Per the germline V gene, CDR1 is SGHDT and CDR2 is YYEEEE. Trimming at V came to 0 bases and at J to 0 bases, leaving 10 bases not matched to a gene. The sequences come from peripheral blood, collected from a patient treated with radiotherapy plus ipilimumab. This clonotype was obtained from a human donor with non-small cell lung cancer that progressed on radiotherapy plus ipilimumab. The chain links TRBV5-6 to TRBJ2-5, with 8 bases that match TRBD2. DNA of the CDR3: TGTGCCAGCAGCTTGGAGGCTAGCGGGCAATTGTACCAAGAGACCCAGTACTTC. The encoded protein is CASSLEASGQLYQETQYF.